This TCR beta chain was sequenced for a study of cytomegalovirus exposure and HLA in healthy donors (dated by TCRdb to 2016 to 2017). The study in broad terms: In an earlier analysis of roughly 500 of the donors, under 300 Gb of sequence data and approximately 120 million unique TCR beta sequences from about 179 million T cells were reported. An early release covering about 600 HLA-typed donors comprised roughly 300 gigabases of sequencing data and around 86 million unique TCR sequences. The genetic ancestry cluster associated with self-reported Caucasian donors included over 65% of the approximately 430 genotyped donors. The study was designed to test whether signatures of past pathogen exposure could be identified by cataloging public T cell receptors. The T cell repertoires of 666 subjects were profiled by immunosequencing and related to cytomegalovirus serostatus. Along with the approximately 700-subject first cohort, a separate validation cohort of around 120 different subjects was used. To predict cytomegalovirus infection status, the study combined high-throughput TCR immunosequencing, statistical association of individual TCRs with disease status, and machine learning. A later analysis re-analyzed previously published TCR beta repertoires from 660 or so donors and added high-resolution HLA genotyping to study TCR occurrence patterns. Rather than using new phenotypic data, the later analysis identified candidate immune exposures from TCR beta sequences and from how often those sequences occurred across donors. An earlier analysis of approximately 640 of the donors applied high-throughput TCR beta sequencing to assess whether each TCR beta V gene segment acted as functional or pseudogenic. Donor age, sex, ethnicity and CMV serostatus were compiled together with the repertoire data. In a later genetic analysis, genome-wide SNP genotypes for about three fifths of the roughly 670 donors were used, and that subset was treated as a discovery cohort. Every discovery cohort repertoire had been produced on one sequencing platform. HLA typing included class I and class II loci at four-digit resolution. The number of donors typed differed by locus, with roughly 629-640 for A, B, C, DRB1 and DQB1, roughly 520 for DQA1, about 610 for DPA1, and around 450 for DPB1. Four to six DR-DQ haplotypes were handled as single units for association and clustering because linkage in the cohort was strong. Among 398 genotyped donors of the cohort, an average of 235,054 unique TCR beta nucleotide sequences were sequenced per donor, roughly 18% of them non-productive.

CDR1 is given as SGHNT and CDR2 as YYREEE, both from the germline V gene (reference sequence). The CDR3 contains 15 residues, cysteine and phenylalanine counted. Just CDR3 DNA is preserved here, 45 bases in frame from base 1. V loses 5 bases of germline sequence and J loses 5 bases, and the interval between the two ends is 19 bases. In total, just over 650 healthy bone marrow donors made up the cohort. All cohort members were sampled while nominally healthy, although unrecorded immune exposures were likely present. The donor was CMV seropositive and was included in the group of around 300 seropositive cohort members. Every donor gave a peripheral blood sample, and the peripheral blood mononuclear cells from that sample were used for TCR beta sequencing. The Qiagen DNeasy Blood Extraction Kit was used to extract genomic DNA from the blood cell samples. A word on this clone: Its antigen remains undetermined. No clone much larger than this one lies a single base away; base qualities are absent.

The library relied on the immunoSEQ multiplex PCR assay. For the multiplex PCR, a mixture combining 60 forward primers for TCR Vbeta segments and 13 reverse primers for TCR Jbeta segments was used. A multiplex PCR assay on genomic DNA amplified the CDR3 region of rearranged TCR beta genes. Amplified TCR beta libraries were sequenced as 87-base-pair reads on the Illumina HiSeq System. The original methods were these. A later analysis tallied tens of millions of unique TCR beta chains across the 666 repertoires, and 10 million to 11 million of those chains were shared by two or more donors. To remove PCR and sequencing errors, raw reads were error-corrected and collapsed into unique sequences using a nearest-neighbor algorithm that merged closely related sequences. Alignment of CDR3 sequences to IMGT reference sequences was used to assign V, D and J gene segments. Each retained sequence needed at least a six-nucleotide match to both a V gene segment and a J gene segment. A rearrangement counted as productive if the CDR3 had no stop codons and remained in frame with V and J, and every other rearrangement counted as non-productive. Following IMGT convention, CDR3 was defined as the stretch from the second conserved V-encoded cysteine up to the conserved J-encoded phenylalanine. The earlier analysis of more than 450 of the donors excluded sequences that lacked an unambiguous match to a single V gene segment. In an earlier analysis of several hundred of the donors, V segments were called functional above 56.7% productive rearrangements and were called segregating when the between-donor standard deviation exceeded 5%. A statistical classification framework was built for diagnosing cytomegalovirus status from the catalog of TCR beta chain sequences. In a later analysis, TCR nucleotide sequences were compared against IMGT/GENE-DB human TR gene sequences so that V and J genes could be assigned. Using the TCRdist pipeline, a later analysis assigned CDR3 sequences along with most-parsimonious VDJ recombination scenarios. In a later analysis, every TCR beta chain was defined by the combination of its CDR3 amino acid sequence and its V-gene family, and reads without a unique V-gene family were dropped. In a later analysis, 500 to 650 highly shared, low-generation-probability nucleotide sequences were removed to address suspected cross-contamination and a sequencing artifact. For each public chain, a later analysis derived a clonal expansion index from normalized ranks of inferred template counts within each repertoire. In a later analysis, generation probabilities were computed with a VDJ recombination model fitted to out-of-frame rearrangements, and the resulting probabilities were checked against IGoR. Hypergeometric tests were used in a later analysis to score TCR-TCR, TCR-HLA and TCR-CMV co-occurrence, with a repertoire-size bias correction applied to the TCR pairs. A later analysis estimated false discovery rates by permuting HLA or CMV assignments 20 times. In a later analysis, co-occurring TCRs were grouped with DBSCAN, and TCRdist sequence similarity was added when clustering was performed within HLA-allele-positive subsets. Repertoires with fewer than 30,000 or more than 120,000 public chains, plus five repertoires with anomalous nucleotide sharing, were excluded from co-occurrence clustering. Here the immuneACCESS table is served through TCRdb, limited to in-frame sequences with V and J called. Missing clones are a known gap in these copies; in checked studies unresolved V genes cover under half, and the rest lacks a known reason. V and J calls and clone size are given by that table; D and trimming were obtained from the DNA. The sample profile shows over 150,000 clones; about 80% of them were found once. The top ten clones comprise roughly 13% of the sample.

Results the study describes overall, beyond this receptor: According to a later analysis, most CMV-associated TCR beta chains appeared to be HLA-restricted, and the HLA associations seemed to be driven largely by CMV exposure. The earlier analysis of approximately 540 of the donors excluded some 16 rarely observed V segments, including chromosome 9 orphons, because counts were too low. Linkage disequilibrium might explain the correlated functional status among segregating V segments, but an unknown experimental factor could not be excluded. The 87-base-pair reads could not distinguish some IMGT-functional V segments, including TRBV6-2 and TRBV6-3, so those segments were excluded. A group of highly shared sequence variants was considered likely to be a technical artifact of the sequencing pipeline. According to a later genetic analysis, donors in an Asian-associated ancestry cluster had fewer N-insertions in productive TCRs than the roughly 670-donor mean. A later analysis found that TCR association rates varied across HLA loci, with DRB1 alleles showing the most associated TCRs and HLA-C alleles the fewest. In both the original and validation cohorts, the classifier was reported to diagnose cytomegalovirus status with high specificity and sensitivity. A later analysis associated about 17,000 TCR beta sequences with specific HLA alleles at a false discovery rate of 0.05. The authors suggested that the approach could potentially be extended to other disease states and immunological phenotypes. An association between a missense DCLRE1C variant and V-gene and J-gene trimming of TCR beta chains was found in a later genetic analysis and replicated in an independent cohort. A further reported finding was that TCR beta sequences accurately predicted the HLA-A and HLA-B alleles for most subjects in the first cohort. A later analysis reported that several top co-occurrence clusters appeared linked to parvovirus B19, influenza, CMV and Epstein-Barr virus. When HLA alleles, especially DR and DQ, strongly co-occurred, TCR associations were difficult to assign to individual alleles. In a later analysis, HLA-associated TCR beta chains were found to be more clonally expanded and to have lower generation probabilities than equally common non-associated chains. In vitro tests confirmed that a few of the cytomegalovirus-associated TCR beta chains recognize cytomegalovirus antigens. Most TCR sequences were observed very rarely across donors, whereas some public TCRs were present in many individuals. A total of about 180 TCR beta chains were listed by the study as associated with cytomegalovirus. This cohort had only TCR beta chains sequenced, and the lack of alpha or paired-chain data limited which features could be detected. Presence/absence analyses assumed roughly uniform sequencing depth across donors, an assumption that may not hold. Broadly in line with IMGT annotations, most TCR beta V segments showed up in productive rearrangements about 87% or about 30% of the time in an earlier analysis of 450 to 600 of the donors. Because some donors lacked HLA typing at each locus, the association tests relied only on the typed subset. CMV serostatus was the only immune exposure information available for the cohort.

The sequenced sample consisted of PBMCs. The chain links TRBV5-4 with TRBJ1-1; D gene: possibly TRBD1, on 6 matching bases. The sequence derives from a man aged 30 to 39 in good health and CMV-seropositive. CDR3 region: CASREGTGLITEAFF. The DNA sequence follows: TGTGCCAGCAGGGAAGGTACAGGGTTGATAACTGAAGCTTTCTTT.